This T cell receptor beta chain was captured in a study of blood T cells in healthy people across ages. Whole-study findings and limits: It was the long-lived donors that had more naive CD4+ cells and higher diversity than aged donors.

Next came a second PCR, run for about 6 to 12 cycles, which used a sample-barcoded 5' primer along with a J-beta primer mix. Paired-end reads containing CDR3 totaled no fewer than 3 million for each sample. TCRdb itself ran the 5' RACE reads through MiXCR, one entry per CDR3 protein. The data hold over 600,000 distinct CDR3 sequences, with approximately 40% observed a single time. About this clonotype itself: Its antigen is unknown.

The CDR3 has 16 amino acids. V dropped 4 bases and J dropped 5 bases, with 20 bases sitting between them. The germline CDR1 and CDR2 sequences are LGHNA and YSLEER. V usage is TRBV4-3 and J usage is TRBJ2-5; D perhaps matches TRBD2 (6 bases). Input material: blood. This clonotype was sampled from a man older than 75 in good health. CDR3 sequence (DNA): TGCGCCAGCAGCCCCCAAATCGTAGCGCGGGGTGAGACCCAGTACTTC. Translation gives CASSPQIVARGETQYF.